The T cell receptor beta chain described here comes from a study of sequential checkpoint blockade in melanoma. Looking at the study overall: Randomization was 1:1 between first-line nivolumab→ipilimumab and ipilimumab→nivolumab.

Stated treatment: randomized to nivolumab then ipilimumab (arm A) or the reverse (arm B). No patient had prior DNA-damaging chemotherapy. Sorted cells were live CD3+CD8+, lacking CD19 and CD56, from PBMCs. Sequencing used immunoSEQ multiplex PCR; TCRdb keeps in-frame clones, though not all of them. This sample has 20,000 or so clones, with approximately 73% found just once. Trimming removed 1 base from V and 6 bases from J, with 10 bases in between. Per germline, CDR1 MDHEN and CDR2 SYDVKM. The CDR3 contains 13 residues. Specimen: CD8+ T cells sorted from blood (inferred from file names), collected from a patient given nivolumab and ipilimumab in sequence. The TCR comes from a human donor with melanoma. This chain links TRBV28 with TRBJ2-7; no clear D. The CDR3 region is CASSLFRYSEQYF. Written as DNA, the CDR3 is TGTGCCAGCAGTTTATTCAGGTACAGCGAGCAGTACTTC.